Below, 6 T cell receptor beta chains from the same sample are listed, as sequenced in a study of human T cells and chemical hapten exposure. The time point was: pre-sensitization, week 0. The treatment was: therapeutic diphenylcyclopropenone sensitization with weekly scalp DPC. TCRdb recomputed calls from the RACE reads with MiXCR, one row per CDR3 protein. In the table there are about 98,000 distinct CDR3 sequences, under 14% of which are singletons. The starting material was whole blood, obtained in connection with sensitization to the hapten diphenylcyclopropenone (DPC). Receptors were obtained from a woman aged 55-70 years with alopecia areata. Some clones in this sample may be carry-over from other donors' samples.

This clonotype was observed at least ten times. The chain recombines TRBV7-9 with TRBJ2-7; unclear D gene. The CDR3 has 15 residues. The V and J ends lost 4 bases and 3 bases respectively, with 16 bases between them. Germline loops: CDR1 SEHNR, CDR2 FQNEAQ (reference sequence). The CDR3 here is CASSSTRQLSYEQYF. CDR3 sequence (DNA): TGTGCCAGCAGCTCGACTCGACAATTGAGCTACGAGCAGTACTTC.

This clonotype appeared a single time. This chain links TRBV18 with TRBJ1-1; D gene unclear. The germline gives CDR1 KGHSH, CDR2 LQKENI. Between the trimmed V and J ends, which lost 3 bases and 11 bases, there was a span of 16 bases. This CDR3 is built from 13 residues. Here the CDR3 DNA reads TGTGCCAGCTCACCGTCACTCGAATCGGGGGCTTTCTTT. Protein sequence: CASSPSLESGAFF.

This clonotype was recorded at least ten times. The chain recombines TRBV7-6 with TRBJ2-1, with D possibly being TRBD2 (7 bases). V lost 1 base and J lost 4, with 11 bases in between. The CDR3 loop spans 15 amino acids. Germline CDR1 and CDR2: SGHVS and FNYEAQ. DNA for the CDR3: TGTGCCAGCAGCTTAGACGGGGGGCCATACAATGAGCAGTTCTTC. Residues: CASSLDGGPYNEQFF.

This clonotype was recorded a few times. The genes are TRBV12-3 or TRBV12-4 and TRBJ1-1; a possible D gene is TRBD1 (5 bases). This CDR3 is 16 amino acids long. V dropped 3 bases and J dropped 0 bases, with 14 bases sitting between them. The CDR3 nucleotides are TGTGCCAGCAGTTTTCGGGGGGGATTCATGAACACTGAAGCTTTCTTT. Its translation: CASSFRGGFMNTEAFF.

This clonotype showed up just a few times. This chain joins TRBV11-2 and TRBJ2-5, with 10 bases lining up with TRBD2. The CDR3 is 16 amino acids. V dropped 0 bases and J dropped 7; count of bases not matched to a gene: 8. The germline V gene encodes CDR1 SGHAT and CDR2 FQNNGV. CDR3 DNA: TGTGCCAGCAGCTTAGAGGCGAGCGGGGGGGTTGGGACCCAGTACTTC. The encoded protein is CASSLEASGGVGTQYF.

The chain recombines TRBV20-1 with TRBJ1-5, with 7 bases that match TRBD1. CDR3 length: 16 residues. V trimming: 6 bases; J trimming: 0 bases; junction bases outside the gene matches: 11. Looked up from germline, CDR1 is DFQATT and CDR2 is SNEGSKA (reference sequence). The CDR3 here is CSAQRTGWGSNQPQHF. CDR3 sequence (DNA): TGCAGTGCCCAGCGGACAGGCTGGGGTAGCAATCAGCCCCAGCATTTT.